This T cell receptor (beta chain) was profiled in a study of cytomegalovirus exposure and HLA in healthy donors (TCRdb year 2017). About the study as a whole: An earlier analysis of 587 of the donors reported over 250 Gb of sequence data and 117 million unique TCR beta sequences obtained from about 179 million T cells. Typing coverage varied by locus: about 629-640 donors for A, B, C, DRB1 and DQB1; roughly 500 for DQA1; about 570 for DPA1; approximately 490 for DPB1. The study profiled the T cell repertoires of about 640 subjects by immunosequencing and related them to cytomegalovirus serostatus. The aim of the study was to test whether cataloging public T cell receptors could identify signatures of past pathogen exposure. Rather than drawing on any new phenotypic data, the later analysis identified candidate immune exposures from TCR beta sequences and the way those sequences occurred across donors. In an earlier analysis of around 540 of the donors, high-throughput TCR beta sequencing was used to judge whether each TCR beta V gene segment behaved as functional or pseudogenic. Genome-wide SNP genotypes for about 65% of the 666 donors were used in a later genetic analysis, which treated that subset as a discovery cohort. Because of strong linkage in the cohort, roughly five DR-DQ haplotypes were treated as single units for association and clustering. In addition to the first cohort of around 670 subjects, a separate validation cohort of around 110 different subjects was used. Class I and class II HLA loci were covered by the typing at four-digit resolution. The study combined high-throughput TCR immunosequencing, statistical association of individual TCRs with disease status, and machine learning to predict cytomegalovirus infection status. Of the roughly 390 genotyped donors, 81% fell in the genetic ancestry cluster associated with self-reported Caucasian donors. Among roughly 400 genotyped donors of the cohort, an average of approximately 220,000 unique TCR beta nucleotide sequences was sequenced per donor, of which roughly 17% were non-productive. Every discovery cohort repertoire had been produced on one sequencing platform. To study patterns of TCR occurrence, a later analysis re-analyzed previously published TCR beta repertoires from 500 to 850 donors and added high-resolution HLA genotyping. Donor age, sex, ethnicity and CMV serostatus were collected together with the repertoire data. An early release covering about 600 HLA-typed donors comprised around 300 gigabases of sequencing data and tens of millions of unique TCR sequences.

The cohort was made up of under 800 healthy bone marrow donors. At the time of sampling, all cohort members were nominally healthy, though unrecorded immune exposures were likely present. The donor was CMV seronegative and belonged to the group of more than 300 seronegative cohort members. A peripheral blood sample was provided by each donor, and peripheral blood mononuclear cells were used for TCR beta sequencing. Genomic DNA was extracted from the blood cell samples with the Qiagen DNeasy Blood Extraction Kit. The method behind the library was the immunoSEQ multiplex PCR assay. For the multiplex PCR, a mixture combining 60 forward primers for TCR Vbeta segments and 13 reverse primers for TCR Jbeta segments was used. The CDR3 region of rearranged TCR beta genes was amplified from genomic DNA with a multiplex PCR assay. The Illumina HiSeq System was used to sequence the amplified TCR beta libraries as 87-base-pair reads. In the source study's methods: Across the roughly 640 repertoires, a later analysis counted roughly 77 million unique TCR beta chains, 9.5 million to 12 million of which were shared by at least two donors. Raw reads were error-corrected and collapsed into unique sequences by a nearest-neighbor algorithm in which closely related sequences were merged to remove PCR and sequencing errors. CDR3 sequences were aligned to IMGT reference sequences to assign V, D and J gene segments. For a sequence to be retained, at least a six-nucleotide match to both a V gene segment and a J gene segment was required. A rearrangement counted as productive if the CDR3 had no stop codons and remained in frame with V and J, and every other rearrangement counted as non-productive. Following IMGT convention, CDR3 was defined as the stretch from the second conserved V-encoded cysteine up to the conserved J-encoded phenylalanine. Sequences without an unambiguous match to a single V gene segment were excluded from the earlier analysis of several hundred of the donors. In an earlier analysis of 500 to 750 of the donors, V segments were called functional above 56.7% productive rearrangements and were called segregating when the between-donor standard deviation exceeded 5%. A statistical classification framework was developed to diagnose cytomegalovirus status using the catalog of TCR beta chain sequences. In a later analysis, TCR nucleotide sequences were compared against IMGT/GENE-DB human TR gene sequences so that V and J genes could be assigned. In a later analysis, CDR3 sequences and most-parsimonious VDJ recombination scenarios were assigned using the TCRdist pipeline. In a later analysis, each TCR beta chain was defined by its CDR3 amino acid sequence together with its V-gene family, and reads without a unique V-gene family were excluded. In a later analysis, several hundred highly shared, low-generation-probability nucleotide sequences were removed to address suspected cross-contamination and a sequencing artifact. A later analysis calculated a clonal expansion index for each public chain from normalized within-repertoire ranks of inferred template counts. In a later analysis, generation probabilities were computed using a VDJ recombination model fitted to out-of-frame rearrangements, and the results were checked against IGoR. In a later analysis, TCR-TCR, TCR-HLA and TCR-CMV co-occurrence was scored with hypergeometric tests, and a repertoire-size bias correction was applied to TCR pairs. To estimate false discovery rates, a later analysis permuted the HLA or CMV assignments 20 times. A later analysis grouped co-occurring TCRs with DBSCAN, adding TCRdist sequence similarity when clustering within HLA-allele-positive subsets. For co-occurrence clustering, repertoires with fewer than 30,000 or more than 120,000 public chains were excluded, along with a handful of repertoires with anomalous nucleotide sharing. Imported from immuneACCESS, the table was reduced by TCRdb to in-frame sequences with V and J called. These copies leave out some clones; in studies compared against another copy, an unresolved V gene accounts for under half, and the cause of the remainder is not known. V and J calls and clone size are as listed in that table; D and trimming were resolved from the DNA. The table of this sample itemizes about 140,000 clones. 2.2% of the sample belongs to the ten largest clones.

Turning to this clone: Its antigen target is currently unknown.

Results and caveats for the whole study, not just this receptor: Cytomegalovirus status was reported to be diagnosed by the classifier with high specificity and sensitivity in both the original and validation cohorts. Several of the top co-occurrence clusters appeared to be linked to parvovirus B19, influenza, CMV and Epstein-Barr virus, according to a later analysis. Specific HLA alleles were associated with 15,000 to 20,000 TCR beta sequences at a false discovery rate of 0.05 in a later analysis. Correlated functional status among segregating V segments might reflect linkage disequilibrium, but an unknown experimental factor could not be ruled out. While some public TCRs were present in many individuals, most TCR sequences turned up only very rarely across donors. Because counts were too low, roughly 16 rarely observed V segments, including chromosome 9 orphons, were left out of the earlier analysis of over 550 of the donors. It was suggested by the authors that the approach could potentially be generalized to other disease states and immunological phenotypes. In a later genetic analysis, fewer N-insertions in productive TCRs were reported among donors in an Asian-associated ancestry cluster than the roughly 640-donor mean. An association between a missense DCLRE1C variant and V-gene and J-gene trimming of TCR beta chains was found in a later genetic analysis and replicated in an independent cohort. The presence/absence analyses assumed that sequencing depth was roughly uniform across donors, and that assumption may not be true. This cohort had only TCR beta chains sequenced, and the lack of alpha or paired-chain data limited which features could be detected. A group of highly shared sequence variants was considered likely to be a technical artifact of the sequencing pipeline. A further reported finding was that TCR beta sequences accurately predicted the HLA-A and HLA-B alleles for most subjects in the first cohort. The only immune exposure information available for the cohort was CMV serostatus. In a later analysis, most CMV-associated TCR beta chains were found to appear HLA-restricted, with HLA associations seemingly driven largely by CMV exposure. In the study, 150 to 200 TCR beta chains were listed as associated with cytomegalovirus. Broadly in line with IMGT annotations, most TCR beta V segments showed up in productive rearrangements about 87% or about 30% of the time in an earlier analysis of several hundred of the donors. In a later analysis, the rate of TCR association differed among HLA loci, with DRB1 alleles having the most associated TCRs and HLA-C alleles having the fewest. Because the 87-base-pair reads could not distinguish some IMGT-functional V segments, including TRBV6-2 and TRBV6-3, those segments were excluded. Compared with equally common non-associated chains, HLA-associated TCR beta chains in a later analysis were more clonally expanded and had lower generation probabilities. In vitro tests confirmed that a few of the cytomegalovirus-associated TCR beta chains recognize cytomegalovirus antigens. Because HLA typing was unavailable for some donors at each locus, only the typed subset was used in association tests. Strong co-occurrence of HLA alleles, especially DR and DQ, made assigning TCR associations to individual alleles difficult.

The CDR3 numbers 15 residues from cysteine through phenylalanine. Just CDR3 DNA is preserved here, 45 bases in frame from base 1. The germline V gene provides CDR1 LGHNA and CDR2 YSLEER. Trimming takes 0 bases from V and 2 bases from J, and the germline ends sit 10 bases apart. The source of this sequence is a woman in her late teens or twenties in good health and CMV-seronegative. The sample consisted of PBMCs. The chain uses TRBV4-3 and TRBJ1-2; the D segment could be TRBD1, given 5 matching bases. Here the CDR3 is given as CASSQDYKGNYGYTF. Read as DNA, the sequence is TGCGCCAGCAGCCAAGATTACAAGGGGAACTATGGCTACACCTTC.